This T cell receptor (beta chain) appears in the sequencing data of a study of CD8+CD57+ T cells in acquired aplastic anemia. Per germline, CDR1 SGHKS and CDR2 YYEKEE (reference sequence). The CDR3 sequence is 14 residues long. Trimming cost V 2 bases and J 6 bases, with 13 bases left between them. Sequencing involved patients with CD8+CD57+ cell expansion previously shown by flow cytometry. Using genomic DNA as the template, TCR beta VDJ and CDR3 profiling was carried out. TCRdb recomputed calls from the reads with MiXCR, one row per CDR3 protein. The table records 150,000 to 180,000 distinct CDR3 sequences, over 50% of them present only once. This clonotype was recorded many times.

The V call is TRBV5-5, the J call TRBJ2-3, with D perhaps matching TRBD1 or TRBD2 (5 bases each). This TCR derives from a human donor with aplastic anemia. Material: sorted CD4+, CD8+, or CD8+CD57+ T cells (not recorded which) from PBMCs. CDR3 in amino acids: CASSFRQGADTQYF. CDR3 sequence (DNA): TGTGCCAGCAGCTTCCGGCAGGGAGCGGATACGCAGTATTTT.